A single sample gave rise to the 12 T cell receptor beta chains below, sequenced in a study of memory CD4+ T cells and cytomegalovirus serostatus. Here immunoSEQ multiplex PCR was the method, and the copy in TCRdb shows in-frame clones only, minus some. The table records around 50,000 clones, around 76% of them present only once. The sort gate was single viable CD3+CD4+CD8-CD45RO+ cells for memory CD4+ T cells. The sequenced sample consisted of memory CD4+ T cells from blood. Source of these receptors: an adult in good health and CMV-seropositive.

The chain uses TRBV11-2 and TRBJ2-2; 8 bases agree with TRBD1. Trimming cost V 5 bases and J 7 bases; bases outside gene matches: 9. This CDR3 is 15 amino acids long. CDR1 and CDR2 from the germline V gene are SGHAT and FQNNGV. CDR3: CASSTPRGRGGELFF. The CDR3 DNA reads TGTGCCAGCAGCACACCCAGGGGGCGCGGCGGGGAGCTGTTTTTT.

The genes are TRBV29-1 and TRBJ1-2, with 9 bases lining up with TRBD1. Germline assignment: CDR1 SQVTM and CDR2 ANQGSEA. J was trimmed by 3 bases and V by 6 bases; bases with no gene match: 11. The CDR3 sequence is 15 residues long. CDR3 in DNA: TGCAGCGTCCAAAAGGGGGGACAGGGTGACTATGGCTACACCTTC. This sequence encodes CSVQKGGQGDYGYTF.

This chain joins TRBV18 and TRBJ1-1, with TRBD1 as a possible D gene (5 bases). The CDR3 totals 13 residues. V was clipped by 3 bases and J by 8 bases, with 13 bases between them. In germline, CDR1 is KGHSH, CDR2 LQKENI. CDR3 region: CASSPGGGGEAFF. DNA for the CDR3: TGTGCCAGCTCACCCGGCGGTGGGGGAGAAGCTTTCTTT. The whole variable domain, remainder taken from reference TRBV18 and TRBJ1-1, is NAGVMQNPRHLVRRRGQEARLRCSPMKGHSHVYWYRQLPEEGLKFMVYLQKENIIDESGMPKERFSAEFPKEGPSILRIQQVVRGDSAAYFCASSPGGGGEAFFGQGTRLTVV.

This sequence joins TRBV15 and TRBJ2-1, with 7 bases fitting TRBD1. This CDR3 spans 15 amino acids. J gave up 7 bases and V 0 bases, and 6 bases lay outside the gene matches. Germline V lookup: CDR1 LNHNV, CDR2 YYDKDF (reference sequence). Here the CDR3 DNA reads TGTGCCACCAGCAGAGATCTGGGACAGCATAATGAGCAGTTCTTC. Residues: CATSRDLGQHNEQFF.

The J gene is TRBJ2-3, the V gene TRBV7-2; 7 bases map to TRBD2. Germline lookup yields CDR1 SGHTA and CDR2 FQGNSA. The CDR3 contains 16 residues. The V segment lost 1 base and the J segment 1 base; nucleotides outside the gene matches: 5. The CDR3 region is CASSLESSGGTDTQYF. CDR3 bases: TGTGCCAGCAGCTTAGAATCCAGCGGGGGCACAGATACGCAGTATTTT.

There are a few counts of this clone. The chain has TRBV9 and TRBJ2-7; 8 bases are a match to TRBD2. The CDR3 is made up of 14 amino acids. Germline V CDR1 and CDR2: SGDLS, YYNGEE. Trimming cost V 0 bases and J 2 bases; bases outside gene matches: 1. The CDR3 DNA sequence: TGTGCCAGCAGCGTAGCGGGGGGGCCCTACGAGCAGTACTTC. Translation gives CASSVAGGPYEQYF. The complete variable domain, with remaining parts taken from reference TRBV9 and TRBJ2-7, reads DSGVTQTPKHLITATGQRVTLRCSPRSGDLSVYWYQQSLDQGLQFLIQYYNGEERAKGNILERFSAQQFPDLHSELNLSSLELGDSALYFCASSVAGGPYEQYFGPGTRLTVT.

This clone was seen a single time. The CDR3, as DNA: TGTGCCAGCAGCCAGGGACAGGGTGCGAACACCGGGGAGCTGTTTTTT. Encoded protein: CASSQGQGANTGELFF. The rearrangement uses TRBV11-3 and TRBJ2-2, with 9 bases lining up with TRBD1. CDR3 size: 16 residues. CDR1 and CDR2 (germline): SGHNT, YENEEA. Trimming removed 5 bases from V and 0 bases from J; junction bases left unmatched: 4.

The chain combines TRBV11-2 with TRBJ2-7, with 8 bases identical to TRBD2. The CDR3 sequence is 16 residues long. Germline V gene lookup returns CDR1 SGHAT and CDR2 FQNNGV. The V and J ends lost 6 bases and 2 bases, in that order; junction bases with no gene match: 12. The CDR3 sequence: CASRRLSGGNPYEQYF. CDR3 in DNA: TGTGCCAGCAGGCGGTTAAGCGGGGGTAACCCCTACGAGCAGTACTTC.

CDR3 sequence (DNA): TGTGCCAGCAGTCCGTCGGATCCGGGCTCACCCCTCCACTTT. Translation: CASSPSDPGSPLHF. The rearrangement joins TRBV28 to TRBJ1-6; D gene uncertain. This CDR3 contains 14 residues. V lost 5 bases, J lost 10 bases, and 15 bases lay in between. Germline V gene data show CDR1 as MDHEN and CDR2 as SYDVKM.

On this clone itself: The junction and the germline gene differ at one end; a read error may be behind it. This chain uses TRBV7-7 with TRBJ2-1; tentative D call: TRBD2 (5 bases). CDR1 is SSHAT and CDR2 is FNYEAQ in the germline V gene (reference sequence). The CDR3 spans 14 residues. The DNA for the CDR3 is TGTGCTAGCAGCTTAGCTAGTGAGGGCAATGAGCAGTTCTTC. Protein product: CASSLASEGNEQFF.

This chain joins TRBV7-9 and TRBJ2-7; 11 bases line up with TRBD1. The CDR3 extends over 16 amino acids. Germline V gene data show CDR1 as SEHNR and CDR2 as FQNEAQ (reference sequence). V shed 0 bases and J 4 bases; nucleotides not matched to a gene: 5. The CDR3 reads CASSLAVGQGVYEQYF. The CDR3, as DNA: TGTGCCAGCAGCTTAGCGGTGGGACAGGGGGTTTACGAGCAGTACTTC.

This chain joins TRBV6-1 and TRBJ1-5; D might be TRBD1 (6 bases). The V and J ends lost 6 bases and 0 bases respectively, with 9 bases between them. The CDR3 runs to 14 residues. Germline-derived CDR1 and CDR2 are MNHNS and SASEGT. The CDR3 DNA follows: TGTGCCAGCAGCGGACAGTATAGCAATCAGCCCCAGCATTTT. It encodes CASSGQYSNQPQHF.